This record covers a single TCR beta chain. No antigen is known for it. Systemic immunosuppression or autoimmune disease history was grounds to exclude patients. The sample originates from a study of OX40 agonist ivuxolimab in advanced cancers. Across the study: Prior therapy, whether anti-PD-1, anti-PD-L1 or anti-CTLA-4, was allowed, and more than 35% had some. Study results and caveats: The investigators did not determine what antigen specificity the expanded peripheral T cells had. Partial responders at 0.1-3.0 mg/kg had among the lowest clonal expansion.

Profiled with immunoSEQ multiplex PCR; TCRdb holds only in-frame clones, not every one. The sample lists roughly 70,000 clones; about 86% were seen once. The V end lost 7 bases, the J end lost 1 base, and 11 bases lay between the germline ends. This CDR3 is 13 amino acids long. In germline, CDR1 is MDHEN, CDR2 SYDVKM. The V call is TRBV28, the J call TRBJ2-7; no definite D call. This TCR was recovered from an adult with an advanced solid tumor such as melanoma, head and neck, liver or kidney cancer. Sequencing used CD4+ or CD8+ T cells sorted from blood, obtained in a trial of the OX40 agonist ivuxolimab. The CDR3 protein is CASNQYPSYEQYF. The CDR3 DNA sequence: TGTGCCAGCAATCAATACCCATCCTACGAGCAGTACTTC.